This passage covers 26 T cell receptor beta chains from one sample sequenced in a study of neurological immune-mediated disorders. TCRdb used MiXCR to reprocess the 5' RACE reads, holding one entry per CDR3 protein. The data hold around 50,000 distinct CDR3 sequences, with 16% observed a single time. The sample was PBMCs. The receptors stem from a man between 60 and 75 years old in good health.

Many counts were recorded for this clonotype. The genes are TRBV5-1 and TRBJ2-1; 7 nucleotides agree with TRBD2. The CDR3 has 15 residues. The V and J ends lost 6 bases and 0 bases, in that order; junction bases with no gene match: 6. CDR1 SGHRS and CDR2 YFSETQ come from the germline V gene. Written as DNA, the CDR3 is TGCGCCAGCACACGGAGCGGGACCTCCTACAATGAGCAGTTCTTC. This translates into CASTRSGTSYNEQFF.

This clonotype was counted a few times. The chain uses TRBV18 and TRBJ1-1; TRBD1 matches at 8 bases. The CDR3 covers 19 residues. The ends lost 6 bases at V and 0 bases at J; junction bases unmatched: 18. Germline CDR1 reads KGHSH; CDR2 reads LQKENI. CDR3 region: CASSQTGALIVPMNTEAFF. The CDR3 coding sequence is TGTGCCAGCTCGCAGACAGGGGCCCTGATTGTCCCAATGAACACTGAAGCTTTCTTT. Based on the CDR3 plus reference TRBV18 and TRBJ1-1, the full variable domain is NAGVMQNPRHLVRRRGQEARLRCSPMKGHSHVYWYRQLPEEGLKFMVYLQKENIIDESGMPKERFSAEFPKEGPSILRIQQVVRGDSAAYFCASSQTGALIVPMNTEAFFGQGTRLTVV.

This clonotype was counted many times. This chain connects TRBV7-8 to TRBJ2-7; D uncertain. V was clipped by 5 bases and J by 6 bases, with 8 bases between them. Looked up from germline, CDR1 is SGHVS and CDR2 is FQNEAQ. The CDR3 extends over 11 amino acids. The CDR3: CASSPDREQYF. The CDR3 DNA reads TGTGCCAGCAGCCCCGACCGCGAGCAGTACTTC. Combining the CDR3 with reference TRBV7-8 and TRBJ2-7 gives the whole variable domain GAGVSQSPRYKVAKRGQDVALRCDPISGHVSLFWYQQALGQGPEFLTYFQNEAQLDKSGLPSDRFFAERPEGSVSTLKIQRTQQEDSAVYLCASSPDREQYFGPGTRLTVT.

This clonotype was counted many times. The gene calls are TRBV5-1 and TRBJ2-3; a weak D match, TRBD2 (6 bases). The CDR3 contains 15 residues. Germline V gene data show CDR1 as SGHRS and CDR2 as YFSETQ. V shed 2 bases and J shed 5 bases, with 15 bases lying between them. Here the CDR3 reads CASSLRASGGDTQYF. The CDR3 DNA is TGCGCCAGCAGCTTAAGGGCTTCCGGGGGAGATACGCAGTATTTT.

This clonotype has ten or more counts. The V call is TRBV10-3, the J call TRBJ2-3; unclear D gene. From germline, CDR1 is ENHRY and CDR2 SYGVKD. CDR3 size: 14 residues. Deletions cut 4 bases from V and 0 bases from J, with 8 bases between. CDR3 residues: CAISGAQSTDTQYF. Here the CDR3 DNA reads TGTGCCATCAGTGGGGCCCAAAGCACAGATACGCAGTATTTT.

This clonotype has at least ten counts. The rearrangement uses TRBV7-6 and TRBJ2-1; 10 nucleotides align to TRBD2. This CDR3 is built from 18 residues. V shed 1 base, J shed 0 bases, and the junction held 6 bases outside the gene matches. Germline values: CDR1 SGHVS, CDR2 FNYEAQ. CDR3 nucleotide sequence: TGTGCCAGCAGCTTAGGGGGACTAGCGCTAAGCTCCTACAATGAGCAGTTCTTC. This codes for CASSLGGLALSSYNEQFF.

On this clonotype: This may be a read error, as it is one base from a much larger clone. The chain links TRBV4-2 to TRBJ2-3; 12 bases are a match to TRBD2. The germline gives CDR1 LGHNA, CDR2 YNFKEQ. The CDR3 contains 16 residues. The CDR3 region has the DNA TGTGCCAGCAGCCCACGGACTAGCGGGAACACAAATACGCAGTATTTT. It yields the protein CASSPRTSGNTNTQYF.

This clonotype showed up many times. The rearrangement joins TRBV12-3 or TRBV12-4 to TRBJ1-5, with 9 bases identical to TRBD1. The J segment lost 2 bases and the V segment lost 6 bases, leaving 14 bases of the junction unmatched. The CDR3 length is 18 residues. The CDR3 reads CASSTNGQGPGGNQPQHF. CDR3 in DNA: TGTGCCAGCAGCACCAACGGACAGGGGCCGGGGGGCAATCAGCCCCAGCATTTT.

This clonotype was counted ten times or more. The V and J genes are TRBV6-5 and TRBJ2-7, with TRBD2 matching over 7 bases. Losses at the gene ends were 5 bases for V and 2 bases for J; bases not matched to a gene: 9. CDR1 is MNHEY and CDR2 is SVGAGI in the germline V gene. The CDR3 runs to 15 residues. The CDR3 DNA follows: TGTGCCAGCAGTCAATATCCTAGCGGAGCCTACGAGCAGTACTTC. It translates to CASSQYPSGAYEQYF.

This clonotype came up many times. The chain links TRBV7-3 to TRBJ2-1; 16 nucleotides agree with TRBD2. This CDR3 spans 19 amino acids. Germline V gene lookup returns CDR1 SGHTA and CDR2 FQGTGA. The junction had 12 bases not matched to a gene; V was cut back by 5 bases and J by 5 bases. CDR3 bases: TGTGCCAGCAGCCCCCGGGGGACTAGCGGGAGGGCAAGGGACAATGAGCAGTTCTTC. It is translated as CASSPRGTSGRARDNEQFF. The variable domain in full, completed from reference TRBV7-3 and TRBJ2-1, reads GAGVSQTPSNKVTEKGKYVELRCDPISGHTALYWYRQSLGQGPEFLIYFQGTGAADDSGLPNDRFFAVRPEGSVSTLKIQRTERGDSAVYLCASSPRGTSGRARDNEQFFGPGTRLTVL.

This clonotype was seen at least ten times. The rearrangement joins TRBV7-9 to TRBJ1-3; no firm D call. V gave up 1 base and J gave up 0 bases, with 13 bases separating them. The CDR3 spans 17 residues. Germline-derived CDR1 and CDR2 are SEHNR and FQNEAQ (reference sequence). CDR3 amino acids: CASSLGRTVSSGNTIYF. In nucleotides, the CDR3 is TGTGCCAGCAGCTTAGGGCGGACGGTGAGCTCTGGAAACACCATATATTTT.

This clonotype was detected many times. The chain is built from TRBV10-3 and TRBJ2-3; the match to TRBD1 covers 7 bases. CDR1 is ENHRY and CDR2 is SYGVKD in the germline V gene. There are 17 residues in the CDR3. Germline trimming cut 6 bases from V and 2 bases from J; bases unmatched to any gene: 14. The CDR3 nucleotides are TGTGCCATCAGCCCGAGGGCGCACAGGGGTATCACAGATACGCAGTATTTT. Its translation: CAISPRAHRGITDTQYF.

This clonotype was seen repeatedly, ten times or more. The CDR3, as DNA: TGCAGCGTTGGCGGGACACCTCGCACTGCCAAAAACATTCAGTACTTC. Protein sequence: CSVGGTPRTAKNIQYF. The chain carries TRBV29-1 and TRBJ2-4; tentatively, D is TRBD1 or TRBD2 (6 bases each). The CDR3 extends over 16 amino acids. Between the trimmed V and J ends, which lost 4 bases and 1 base, there was a span of 17 bases. In germline, CDR1 is SQVTM, CDR2 ANQGSEA.

This clonotype showed up many times. The rearrangement joins TRBV7-2 to TRBJ2-3; D is ambiguous. The CDR3 is made up of 15 amino acids. The V and J ends lost 6 bases and 0 bases respectively, with 13 bases between them. In germline, CDR1 is SGHTA, CDR2 FQGNSA. In DNA form, the CDR3 reads TGTGCCAGCAGTATCGTTTCGGTTAGCACAGATACGCAGTATTTT. The encoded protein is CASSIVSVSTDTQYF.

This clonotype showed up many times. The chain joins TRBV20-1 to TRBJ2-1; the D call may be TRBD1 or TRBD2 (6 bases each). The CDR3 totals 15 residues. V was shortened by 1 base and J by 7 bases, with 17 bases between the two germline ends. CDR1 and CDR2 from the germline V gene are DFQATT and SNEGSKA (reference sequence). The CDR3 is CSARGGAFRVNEQFF. The CDR3 DNA follows: TGCAGTGCTAGAGGGGGGGCCTTTAGGGTAAATGAGCAGTTCTTC.

This clonotype qualifies as medium-sized. This rearrangement joins TRBV5-1 to TRBJ2-3; D perhaps matches TRBD1 (5 bases). This CDR3 contains 16 residues. With 5 bases removed from V and 1 base from J, the gap between germline ends came to 17 bases. Per germline, CDR1 SGHRS and CDR2 YFSETQ. The CDR3 DNA follows: TGCGCCAGCAGTTCGGCCCGACAGAGTGGCACAGATACGCAGTATTTT. It specifies CASSSARQSGTDTQYF.

Concerning this clonotype: This could be a read error, since a much larger clone is one nucleotide away. V usage is TRBV7-9 and J usage is TRBJ2-1; TRBD1 might be the D (7 bases). Looked up from germline, CDR1 is SEHNR and CDR2 is FQNEAQ (reference sequence). The CDR3 has 14 residues. CDR3 in DNA: TGTGCCAGCAGCCCGCGGGACAGATACAATGAGCGGTTCTTC. It encodes CASSPRDRYNERFF.

This clonotype occurred many times. This chain connects TRBV7-8 to TRBJ1-6; weak D call: TRBD1 (5 bases). Germline V gene data show CDR1 as SGHVS and CDR2 as FQNEAQ. The V end was cut by 5 bases, the J end by 7 bases, with 12 bases between. The CDR3 totals 14 residues. The chain's CDR3 is CASSLDRSNSPLHF. CDR3 nucleotides: TGTGCCAGCAGCCTAGACAGAAGCAATTCACCCCTCCACTTT.

This clonotype was detected many times. The V call is TRBV5-1, the J call TRBJ2-7, with TRBD2 matching over 11 bases. V was pared by 4 bases and J by 3 bases, with 9 bases of the junction left unmatched. The CDR3 runs 16 residues. CDR1 is SGHRS, CDR2 YFSETQ, per germline. CDR3 sequence (DNA): TGCGCCAGCAGCGCACTCCTAGCGGGAGGAGGCTACGAGCAGTACTTC. Translated: CASSALLAGGGYEQYF.

This clonotype has ten or more counts. This sequence joins TRBV6-2 or TRBV6-3 and TRBJ2-1; 9 bases agree with TRBD2. Trimming took 5 bases from V and 5 from J; bases not matched to a gene: 7. The CDR3 sequence is 15 residues long. Germline V CDR1 and CDR2: MNHEY, SVGEGT. The CDR3 spells CASSQNSGRNNEQFF. The CDR3 DNA is TGTGCCAGCAGTCAAAATAGCGGGAGAAACAATGAGCAGTTCTTC.

This clonotype came up many times. V is TRBV20-1 and J is TRBJ2-3; no definite D call. The CDR3 extends over 12 amino acids. Trimming took 3 bases from V and 0 from J, leaving 4 bases between them. Per the germline V gene, CDR1 is DFQATT and CDR2 is SNEGSKA (reference sequence). Written as DNA, the CDR3 is TGCAGTGCTAGGCCTAGCACAGATACGCAGTATTTT. Amino acids: CSARPSTDTQYF.

There are many counts of this clonotype. The rearrangement links TRBV10-3 to TRBJ1-1, with D maybe TRBD1 (5 bases). The CDR3 is 14 amino acids. Trimming cost V 4 bases and J 5 bases, with 14 bases left between them. From germline, CDR1 is ENHRY and CDR2 SYGVKD. Here the CDR3 DNA reads TGTGCCATCAGTGCTAGGACATTGGGGACTGAAGCTTTCTTT. Translated, it gives CAISARTLGTEAFF.

The rearrangement joins TRBV7-8 to TRBJ1-1, with D tentatively TRBD1 (5 bases). The V gene lost 8 bases and the J gene lost 2 bases, with 9 bases spanning the gap. The germline CDR1 and CDR2 sequences are SGHVS and FQNEAQ. There are 12 residues in the CDR3. The DNA for the CDR3 is TGTGCCAGCCGGACATATAACACTGAAGCTTTCTTT. Its translation is CASRTYNTEAFF. Full variable domain (outside the CDR3, taken from reference TRBV7-8 and TRBJ1-1): GAGVSQSPRYKVAKRGQDVALRCDPISGHVSLFWYQQALGQGPEFLTYFQNEAQLDKSGLPSDRFFAERPEGSVSTLKIQRTQQEDSAVYLCASRTYNTEAFFGQGTRLTVV.

This clonotype was counted many times. CDR3 sequence reads: CSAAAGGLGSYEQYF. The CDR3, as DNA: TGCAGTGCTGCTGCGGGCGGCTTAGGCTCCTACGAGCAGTACTTC. The chain uses TRBV20-1 and TRBJ2-7; perhaps TRBD2 as D (5 bases). CDR1 is DFQATT, CDR2 SNEGSKA, per germline (reference sequence). The V and J ends lost 5 bases and 0 bases respectively, with 17 bases between them. The CDR3 runs 15 residues.

This clonotype was seen repeatedly, ten times or more. This sequence joins TRBV20-1 and TRBJ1-5, with D possibly TRBD1 on 6 matching bases. The CDR3 is 17 amino acids. V shed 2 bases and J shed 0 bases, with 17 bases lying between them. Germline-derived CDR1 and CDR2 are DFQATT and SNEGSKA (reference sequence). The CDR3 here is CSARSGGGKTSNQPQHF. For the CDR3, the DNA is TGCAGTGCTAGATCCGGGGGGGGCAAGACTAGCAATCAGCCCCAGCATTTT.

This clonotype was seen ten or more times. This sequence joins TRBV20-1 and TRBJ2-7; a possible D gene is TRBD2 (6 bases). Between the trimmed V and J ends, which lost 1 base and 3 bases, there was a span of 16 bases. Germline CDR1 and CDR2: DFQATT and SNEGSKA (reference sequence). The CDR3 extends over 15 amino acids. This CDR3 is CSARALGGRGYEQYF. The DNA of the CDR3 is TGCAGTGCTAGAGCCCTGGGGGGTAGGGGCTACGAGCAGTACTTC.